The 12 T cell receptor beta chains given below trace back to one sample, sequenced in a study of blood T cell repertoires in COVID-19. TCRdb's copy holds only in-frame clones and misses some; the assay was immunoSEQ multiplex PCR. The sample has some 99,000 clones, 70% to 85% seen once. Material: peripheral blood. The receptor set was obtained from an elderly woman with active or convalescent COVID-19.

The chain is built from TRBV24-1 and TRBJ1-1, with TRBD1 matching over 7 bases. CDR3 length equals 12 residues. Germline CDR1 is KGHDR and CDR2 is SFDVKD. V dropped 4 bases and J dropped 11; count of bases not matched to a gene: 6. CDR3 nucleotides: TGTGCCACCAGTGAGCGGGGACAGACTGCTTTCTTT. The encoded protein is CATSERGQTAFF.

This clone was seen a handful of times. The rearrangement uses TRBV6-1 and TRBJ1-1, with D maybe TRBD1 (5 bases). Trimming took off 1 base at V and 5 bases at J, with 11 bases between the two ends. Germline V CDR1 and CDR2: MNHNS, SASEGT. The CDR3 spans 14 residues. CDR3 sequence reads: CASSEGVRATEAFF. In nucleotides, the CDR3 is TGTGCCAGCAGTGAAGGCGTCAGGGCAACTGAAGCTTTCTTT.

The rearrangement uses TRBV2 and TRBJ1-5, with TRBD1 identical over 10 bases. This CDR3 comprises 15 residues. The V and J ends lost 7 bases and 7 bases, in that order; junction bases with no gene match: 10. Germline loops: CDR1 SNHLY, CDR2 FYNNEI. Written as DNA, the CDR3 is TGTGCCAGCACCCCGGACAGGGGGATGGGGCAGCCCCAGCATTTT. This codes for CASTPDRGMGQPQHF. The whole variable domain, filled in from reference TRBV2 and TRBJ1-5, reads EPEVTQTPSHQVTQMGQEVILRCVPISNHLYFYWYRQILGQKVEFLVSFYNNEISEKSEIFDDQFSVERPDGSNFTLKIRSTKLEDSAMYFCASTPDRGMGQPQHFGDGTRLSIL.

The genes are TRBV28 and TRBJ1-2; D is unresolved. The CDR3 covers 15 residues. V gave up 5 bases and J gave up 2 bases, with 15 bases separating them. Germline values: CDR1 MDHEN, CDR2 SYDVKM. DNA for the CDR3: TGTGCCAGCAGTCTGCGGCTGTCCGTCAACTATGGCTACACCTTC. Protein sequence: CASSLRLSVNYGYTF.

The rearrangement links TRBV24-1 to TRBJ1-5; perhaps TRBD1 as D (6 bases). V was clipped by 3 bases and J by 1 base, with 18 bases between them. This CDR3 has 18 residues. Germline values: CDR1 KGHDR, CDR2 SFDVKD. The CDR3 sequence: CATSDPLDRSGSNQPQHF. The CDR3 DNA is TGTGCCACCAGTGATCCACTTGACAGGTCGGGCAGCAATCAGCCCCAGCATTTT.

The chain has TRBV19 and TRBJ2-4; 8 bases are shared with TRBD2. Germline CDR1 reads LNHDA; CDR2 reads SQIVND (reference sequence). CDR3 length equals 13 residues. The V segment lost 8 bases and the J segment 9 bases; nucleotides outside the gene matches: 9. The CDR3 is CASSGGGGGIQYF. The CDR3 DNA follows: TGTGCCAGTTCGGGAGGGGGAGGTGGCATTCAGTACTTC.

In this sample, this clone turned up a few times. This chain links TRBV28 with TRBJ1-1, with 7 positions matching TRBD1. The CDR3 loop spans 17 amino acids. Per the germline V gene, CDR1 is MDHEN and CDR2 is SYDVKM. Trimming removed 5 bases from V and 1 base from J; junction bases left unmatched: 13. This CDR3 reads CASSLISRQGPNTEAFF. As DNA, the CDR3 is TGTGCCAGCAGTCTGATATCTAGACAGGGACCGAACACTGAAGCTTTCTTT.

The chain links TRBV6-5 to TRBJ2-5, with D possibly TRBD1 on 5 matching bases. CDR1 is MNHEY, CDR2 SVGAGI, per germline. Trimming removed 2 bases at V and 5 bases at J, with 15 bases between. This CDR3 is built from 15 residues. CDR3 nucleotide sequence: TGTGCCAGCAGTTACGCTCGGATCGCAGGGGAGACCCAGTACTTC. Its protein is CASSYARIAGETQYF.

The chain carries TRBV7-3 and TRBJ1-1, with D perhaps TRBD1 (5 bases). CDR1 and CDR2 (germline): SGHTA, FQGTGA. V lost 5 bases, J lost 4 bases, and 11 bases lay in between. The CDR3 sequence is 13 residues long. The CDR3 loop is CASSPGRGTEAFF. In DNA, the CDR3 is TGTGCCAGCAGCCCTGGGAGGGGCACTGAAGCTTTCTTT.

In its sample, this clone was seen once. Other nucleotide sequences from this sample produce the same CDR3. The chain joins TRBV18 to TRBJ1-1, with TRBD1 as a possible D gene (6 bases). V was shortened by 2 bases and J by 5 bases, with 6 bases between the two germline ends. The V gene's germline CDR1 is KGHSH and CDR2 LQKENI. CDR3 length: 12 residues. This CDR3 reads CASSPTGTEAFF. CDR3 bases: TGTGCCAGCTCACCAACAGGGACTGAAGCTTTCTTT.

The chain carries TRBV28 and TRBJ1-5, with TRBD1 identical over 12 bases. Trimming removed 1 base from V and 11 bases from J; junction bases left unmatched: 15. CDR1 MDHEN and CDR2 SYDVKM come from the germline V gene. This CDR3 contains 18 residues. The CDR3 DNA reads TGTGCCAGCAGTTTATATGGGAAGGGACAGGGGGCATCACTTTCCCAGCATTTT. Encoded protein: CASSLYGKGQGASLSQHF. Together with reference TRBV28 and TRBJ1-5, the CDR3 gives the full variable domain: DVKVTQSSRYLVKRTGEKVFLECVQDMDHENMFWYRQDPGLGLRLIYFSYDVKMKEKGDIPEGYSVSREKKERFSLILESASTNQTSMYLCASSLYGKGQGASLSQHFGDGTRLSIL.

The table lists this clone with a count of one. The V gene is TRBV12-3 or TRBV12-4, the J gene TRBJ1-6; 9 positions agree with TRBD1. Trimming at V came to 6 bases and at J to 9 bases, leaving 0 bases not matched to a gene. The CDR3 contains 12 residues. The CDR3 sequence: CASRGQGSPLHF. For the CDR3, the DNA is TGTGCCAGCAGGGGACAGGGTTCACCCCTCCACTTT.